This T cell receptor (beta chain) was retrieved from a study of T cell changes during pregnancy in multiple sclerosis. Germline assignment: CDR1 SGHNT and CDR2 YYREEE (reference sequence). Trimming cost V 0 bases and J 4 bases; bases outside gene matches: 10. The CDR3 consists of 17 residues. Sequenced by immunoSEQ multiplex PCR; TCRdb stores in-frame clones only, minus some. The sample lists over 75,000 clones, approximately 92% occurring once. This rearrangement joins TRBV5-4 to TRBJ2-1, with TRBD1 matching 7 bases. This TCR was recovered from a female donor with multiple sclerosis, enrolled in a pregnancy study. This specimen consisted of peripheral blood, obtained in the first trimester of pregnancy. As DNA, the CDR3 is TGTGCCAGCAGCTTGGAAGGGGGCGTTCGATCTTACAATGAGCAGTTCTTC. Translation gives CASSLEGGVRSYNEQFF.